This T cell receptor beta chain originates from a study of T cell repertoires in cytomegalovirus infection. Across the whole study: Carrying CMV and the relevant HLA type showed in public TCR beta signatures.

Germline-derived CDR1 and CDR2 are MDHEN and SYDVKM. This CDR3 region has 13 residues. V shed 6 bases and J 4 bases; nucleotides not matched to a gene: 5. This clonotype has ten or more counts. Its target is not known. Each CDR3 protein gets one entry after TCRdb re-called the reads with MiXCR. Here the sample spans hundreds of thousands of distinct CDR3 sequences, around 32% being singletons. This receptor was obtained from a human donor in good health (CMV status not recorded). Some clones in this sample may be carry-over from other donors' samples. The specimen comprised cultured CD8+ T cells from PBMCs, sampled from culture after CMV antigen stimulation. The chain couples TRBV28 to TRBJ2-7; 8 positions match TRBD1. The CDR3 sequence is CASSGQGTYEQYV. CDR3 DNA sequence: TGTGCCAGCAGCGGACAGGGTACGTACGAGCAGTACGTC.